The TCR beta chain described here comes from a study of shared clonotypes between healthy human individuals. To note about this clone: Additional DNA sequences in this sample encode the identical CDR3.

The method was immunoSEQ multiplex PCR; TCRdb's version includes in-frame clones alone and lacks a portion of them. The data show some 2,100,000 clones, approximately 96% seen once. Germline V gives CDR1 LNHDA, CDR2 SQIVND (reference sequence). The CDR3 is 14 amino acids. J was trimmed by 2 bases and V by 7 bases; bases with no gene match: 3. The clonotype originates from a man younger than 30 in good health. Sequenced sample: naive CD4+ T cells sorted from blood. Stated subset: CD45RA+ positively selected. V usage is TRBV19 and J usage is TRBJ2-1; TRBD1 matches at 9 bases. The DNA for the CDR3 is TGTGCCAGTAAAACAGGGGGCACCTACAATGAGCAGTTCTTC. It yields the protein CASKTGGTYNEQFF.